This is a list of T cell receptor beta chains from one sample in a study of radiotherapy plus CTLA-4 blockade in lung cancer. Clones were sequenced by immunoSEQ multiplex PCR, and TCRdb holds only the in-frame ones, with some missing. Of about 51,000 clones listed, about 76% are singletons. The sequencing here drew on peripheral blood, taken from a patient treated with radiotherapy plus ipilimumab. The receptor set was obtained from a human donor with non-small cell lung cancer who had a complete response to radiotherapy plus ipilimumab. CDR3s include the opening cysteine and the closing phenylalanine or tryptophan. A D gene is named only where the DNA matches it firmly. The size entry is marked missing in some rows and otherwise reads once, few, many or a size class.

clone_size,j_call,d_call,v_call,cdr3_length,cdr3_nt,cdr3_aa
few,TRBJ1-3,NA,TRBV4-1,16,TGCGCCAGCAGCCCGATTAAGGTGGGGCGCGAAAACACCATATATTTT,CASSPIKVGRENTIYF
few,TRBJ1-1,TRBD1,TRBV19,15,TGTGCCAGTAAAGACCCCGGGACAGGGAACACTGAAGCTTTCTTT,CASKDPGTGNTEAFF
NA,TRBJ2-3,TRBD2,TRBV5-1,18,TGCGCCAGCAGCTTGAGTGGGACTAGCGGGGCCGGGACAGATACGCAGTATTTT,CASSLSGTSGAGTDTQYF
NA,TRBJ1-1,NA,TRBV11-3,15,TGTGCCAGCAGCTTAGAGGGGGGGAGCGGCACTGAAGCTTTCTTT,CASSLEGGSGTEAFF
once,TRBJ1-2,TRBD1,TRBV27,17,TGTGCCAGCAGTTTAACAGGGGTAGCCCCCCGGGTAGGTGGCTACACCTTC,CASSLTGVAPRVGGYTF
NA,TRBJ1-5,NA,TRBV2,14,TGTGCCAGCATGGAGAGACAGCCTCATCAGCCCCAGCATTTT,CASMERQPHQPQHF
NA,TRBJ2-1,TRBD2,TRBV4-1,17,TGCGCCAGCAGCCAAGTTTTTCGACTAGCGGGAAGGAATGAGCAGTTCTTC,CASSQVFRLAGRNEQFF
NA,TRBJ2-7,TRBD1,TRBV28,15,TGTGCCAGCAGGCGTTACAGGGGGGAAACCTACGAGCAGTACTTC,CASRRYRGETYEQYF
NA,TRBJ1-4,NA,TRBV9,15,TGTGCCAGCAGCCCCCGCGGGGGCTTGGTTGAAAAACTGTTTTTT,CASSPRGGLVEKLFF
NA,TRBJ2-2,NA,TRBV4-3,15,TGCGCCAGCAGCCAAGAACTAGGTAACACCGGGGAGCTGTTTTTT,CASSQELGNTGELFF
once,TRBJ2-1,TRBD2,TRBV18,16,TGTGCCAGCTCACCACCTACTAGCGGGAGCTACAATGAGCAGTTCTTC,CASSPPTSGSYNEQFF
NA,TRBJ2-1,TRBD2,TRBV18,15,TGTGCCAGCTCACCAGGGAGCGGGAGGAGCGATGAGCAGTTCTTC,CASSPGSGRSDEQFF
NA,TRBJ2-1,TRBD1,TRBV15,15,TGTGCCACCAGCAGCCGGGACAGGGTCTACAATGAGCAGTTCTTC,CATSSRDRVYNEQFF
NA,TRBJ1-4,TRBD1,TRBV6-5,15,TGTGCCAGCAGTCACCGGACAGGGGAGGTTTTAAAACTGTTTTTT,CASSHRTGEVLKLFF